This is a list of T cell receptor beta chains from one sample in a study of shared clonotypes between healthy human individuals. Clones were read by immunoSEQ multiplex PCR, and TCRdb kept only the in-frame ones, dropping some. The sample carries around 1.5 million clones, 95% to 99% recorded once. The sequencing input was naive CD4+ T cells sorted from blood. All receptors come from a man aged 30-40 years in good health. Each CDR3 is given without its conserved first and last residue. Size values are once, few and many counts, or a class for expanded clones, and some rows have none.

CDR3 protein	clone size	V gene	J gene
ASGRQGSYNEQF	.	TRBV5-4	TRBJ2-1
ASSVGRAGAQETQY	.	TRBV9	TRBJ2-5
ASSLGRENTGELF	.	TRBV7-8	TRBJ2-2
ASSLRGGIANEQY	.	TRBV5-8	TRBJ2-7
SADVESASVQY	.	TRBV29-1	TRBJ2-7
ASSTRDSRLPGELF	.	TRBV27	TRBJ2-2
ASSPRLSGSEETQY	.	TRBV7-9	TRBJ2-5
ASTSDRATYNEQF	.	TRBV5-1	TRBJ2-1
ASSPGQYNEQF	.	TRBV7-2	TRBJ2-1
ASSIDSTGGVANTEAF	.	TRBV27	TRBJ1-1
ASSLDRSNTEAF	.	TRBV5-4	TRBJ1-1
ASSPRGGTGELF	.	TRBV28	TRBJ2-2
ASTGGGLGNQPQH	.	TRBV28	TRBJ1-5
ASSLGIYSNQPQH	.	TRBV5-6	TRBJ1-5
ASSRAGTSVDRHEQY	.	TRBV7-9	TRBJ2-7
ASSDWDTQY	once	TRBV10-1	TRBJ2-3
ASSSDPGLSSTNEQF	.	TRBV11-3	TRBJ2-1
ASTSGGYNEQF	.	TRBV5-1	TRBJ2-1
ASSPLGSGEKLF	.	TRBV27	TRBJ1-4
ASSLIRGEQY	.	TRBV27	TRBJ2-7